The entry that follows covers one T cell receptor beta chain sequence. These data come from a study of tissue T cells after allogeneic stem cell transplantation. Some clones are missing from TCRdb's copy, which holds only in-frame ones; the method was immunoSEQ multiplex PCR. This sample has fewer than 6,500 clones, with just under 70% found just once. V gave up 5 bases and J gave up 2 bases, with 14 bases separating them. From germline, CDR1 is SEHNR and CDR2 FQNEAQ (reference sequence). The CDR3 consists of 15 residues. The TCR comes from a woman aged 18-55 years with breast cancer. The chain couples TRBV7-9 to TRBJ2-3, with D perhaps assigned TRBD1 or TRBD2 (6 bases each). Sequencing used tissue from the stomach, obtained at autopsy. CDR3 in amino acids: CASSLPGANTDTQYF. The CDR3 DNA follows: TGTGCCAGCAGCCTCCCGGGGGCCAACACAGATACGCAGTATTTT.